This TCR beta chain was retrieved from a study of response to subunit inactivated influenza vaccine (dated by TCRdb to 2017 to 2018). Regarding the complete study: Deep quantitative T cell receptor repertoire profiling was used in the study to track responses to a trivalent subunit inactivated influenza vaccine.

Interpreted using the paper, the time point label stands for: more than 40 days after influenza vaccine administration. Receptor amplification or capture employed RT-PCR. Sequencing instrument: Illumina HiSeq 2500. TCRdb passed the public sequencing reads through fastp at Q25 and MiXCR, retaining productive beta sequences. Each CDR3 protein appears once, grouped with its most common genes and DNA. The sample has approximately 500,000 distinct CDR3 sequences on record, 10% to 15% of them singletons. The leading ten clones occupy over 10% of the sample. The CDR3 starts with the cysteine, ends with the phenylalanine, and has 15 residues. This entry keeps only the CDR3 DNA: 45 bases, framed from base 1. CDR1 and CDR2 (LNHNV, YYDKDF) derive from the germline V gene (reference sequence). V was cut back by 0 bases and J by 4 bases, leaving a gap of 10 bases between them. Overall study results and their limits: According to the authors, only a limited number of new T cells may be recruited by each seasonal influenza vaccination.

Many counts were recorded for this clonotype. Its antigen has not been determined. No much larger clonotype is one base removed from it; base qualities were not supplied. The TCR originated in a man in his fifties or sixties who received an inactivated influenza vaccine. Donor details come from another sample of the same person, matched by shared clones. Recombination joined TRBV15 with TRBJ1-5, with TRBD1 perhaps the D gene, on 5 matching bases. The source was PBMCs from blood, collected about 6 weeks after vaccination. The CDR3 here reads CATSREGGKNQPQHF. Read as DNA, the sequence is TGTGCCACCAGCAGAGAGGGGGGGAAAAATCAGCCCCAGCATTTT.